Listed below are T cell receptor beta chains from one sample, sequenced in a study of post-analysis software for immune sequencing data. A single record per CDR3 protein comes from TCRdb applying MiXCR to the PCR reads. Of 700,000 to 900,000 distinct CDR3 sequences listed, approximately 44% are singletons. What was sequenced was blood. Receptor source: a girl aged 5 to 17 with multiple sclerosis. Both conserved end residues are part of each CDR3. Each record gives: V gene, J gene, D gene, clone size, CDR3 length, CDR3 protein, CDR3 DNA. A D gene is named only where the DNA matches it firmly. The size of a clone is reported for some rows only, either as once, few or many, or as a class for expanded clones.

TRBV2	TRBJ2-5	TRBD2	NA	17	CASSGTSGGMYQETQYF	TGTGCCAGCAGTGGCACTAGCGGGGGAATGTACCAAGAGACCCAGTACTTC
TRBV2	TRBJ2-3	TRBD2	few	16	CAIPRTSGKVPDTQYF	TGTGCCATCCCCCGGACTAGCGGGAAAGTGCCAGATACGCAGTATTTT
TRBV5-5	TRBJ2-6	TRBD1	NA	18	CASSPKGARGSGANVLTF	TGTGCCAGCAGCCCCAAGGGGGCTCGAGGCTCTGGGGCCAACGTCCTGACTTTC
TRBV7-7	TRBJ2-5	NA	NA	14	CASSVSGLQETQYF	TGTGCTAGCAGCGTATCCGGGCTCCAAGAGACCCAGTACTTC
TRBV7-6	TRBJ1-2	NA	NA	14	CASSFDSAGYGYTF	TGTGCCAGCAGCTTCGACAGTGCGGGCTATGGCTACACCTTC
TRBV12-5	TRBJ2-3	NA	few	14	CASGWRDLTDTQYF	TGTGCTAGTGGTTGGAGGGATCTCACAGATACGCAGTATTTT
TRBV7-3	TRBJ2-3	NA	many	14	CASSLTGGADTQYF	TGTGCCAGCAGCTTAACCGGGGGCGCAGATACGCAGTATTTT
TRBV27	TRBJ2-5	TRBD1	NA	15	CASSPRDRLGETQYF	TGTGCCAGCAGTCCCCGGGACAGGTTGGGGGAGACCCAGTACTTC
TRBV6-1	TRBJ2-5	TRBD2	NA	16	CASRPDGAGGVETQYF	TGTGCCAGCAGACCAGACGGAGCGGGAGGTGTGGAGACCCAGTACTTC
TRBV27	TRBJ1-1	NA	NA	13	CASRFTGSTEAFF	TGTGCCAGCAGATTTACAGGGAGTACTGAAGCTTTCTTT
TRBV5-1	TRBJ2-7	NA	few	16	CASSKDPAGFSYEQYF	TGCGCCAGCAGCAAGGACCCAGCAGGGTTCTCCTACGAGCAGTACTTC
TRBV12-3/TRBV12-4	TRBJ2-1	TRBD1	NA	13	CASSAGTGYVEFF	TGTGCCAGCAGCGCGGGGACAGGGTATGTTGAGTTCTTC
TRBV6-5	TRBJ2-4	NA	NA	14	CASSYSLSKNIQYF	TGTGCCAGCAGTTACTCGCTCAGTAAAAACATTCAGTACTTC
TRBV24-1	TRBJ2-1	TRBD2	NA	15	CATSDLGTIDNEQFF	TGTGCCACCAGTGATTTAGGGACTATCGACAATGAGCAGTTCTTC
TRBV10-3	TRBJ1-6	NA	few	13	CAISELDNSPLHF	TGTGCCATCAGTGAGTTAGATAATTCACCCCTCCACTTT
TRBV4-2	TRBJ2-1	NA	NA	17	CASSPRTLGGSINEQFF	TGTGCCAGCAGCCCAAGGACTCTGGGGGGAAGTATCAATGAGCAGTTCTTC
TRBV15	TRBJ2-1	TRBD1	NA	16	CATSRRGQGGLNEQFF	TGTGCCACCAGCAGACGAGGACAGGGTGGACTCAATGAGCAGTTCTTC
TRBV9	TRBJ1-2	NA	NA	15	CASSVEAGPLWGYTF	TGTGCCAGCAGCGTAGAGGCTGGGCCCCTGTGGGGCTACACCTTC
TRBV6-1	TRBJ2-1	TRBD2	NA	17	CASSSQRASGTYNEQFF	TGTGCCAGCAGTAGCCAAAGGGCTAGCGGCACGTACAATGAGCAGTTCTTC
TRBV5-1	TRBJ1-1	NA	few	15	CASSPKDRLNTEAFF	TGCGCCAGCAGCCCAAAAGACAGGCTGAACACTGAAGCTTTCTTT
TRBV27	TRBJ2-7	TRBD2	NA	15	CASSESGSPSHEQYF	TGTGCCAGCAGTGAAAGCGGGAGCCCGTCCCACGAGCAGTACTTC
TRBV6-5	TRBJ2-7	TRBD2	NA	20	CASSYSSWASGRKGSYEQYF	TGTGCCAGCAGTTACTCTTCGTGGGCTAGCGGGAGGAAAGGGTCCTACGAGCAGTACTTC